This T cell receptor (beta chain) originates from a study of blood T cells in healthy people across ages. Then a second PCR, running about 6 to 12 cycles, was carried out with a sample-barcoded 5' primer and a J-beta primer mix. TCRdb independently ran MiXCR on the 5' RACE reads; one entry per CDR3 protein. The data hold more than 800,000 distinct CDR3 sequences, with around 26% observed a single time. This clonotype was picked up many times. CDR1 is DFQATT, CDR2 SNEGSKA, per germline (reference sequence). This CDR3 has 12 amino acids. Trimming cost V 6 bases and J 6 bases, with 13 bases left between them.

The TCR sequence derives from a woman of 80 years or more in good health. The sample comprised blood. The chain has TRBV20-1 and TRBJ2-3; D remains ambiguous. The CDR3 DNA sequence: TGCAGTGCAAGTAACTATGAGGATACGCAGTATTTT. Amino acids: CSASNYEDTQYF.